This TCR beta chain was sequenced in a study of blood T cell repertoires in COVID-19. CDR1 and CDR2 from the germline V gene are SNHLY and FYNNEI. There are 13 residues in the CDR3. Trimming took 4 bases from V and 3 from J, leaving 9 bases between them. In the original processing: By means of reference gene primer amplification, nucleated cell counts were estimated. This table comes from immunoSEQ multiplex PCR, and its TCRdb copy is limited to in-frame clones, with some not included. D and trimming were read from the DNA, whereas the V and J calls and clone size are those reported in that table. Here the sample spans more than 45,000 clones, more than 75% being singletons.

The V call is TRBV2, the J call TRBJ1-1, with D hard to call. The sequenced sample consisted of peripheral blood. The clonotype was recovered from a woman in her sixties with acute or convalescent COVID-19. This CDR3 is CASSVRRDTEAFF. DNA for the CDR3: TGTGCCAGCAGTGTGCGGAGAGACACTGAAGCTTTCTTT. Based on the CDR3 plus reference TRBV2 and TRBJ1-1, the full variable domain is EPEVTQTPSHQVTQMGQEVILRCVPISNHLYFYWYRQILGQKVEFLVSFYNNEISEKSEIFDDQFSVERPDGSNFTLKIRSTKLEDSAMYFCASSVRRDTEAFFGQGTRLTVV.